Ten or more counts support the clone carrying this T cell receptor beta chain. Its antigen is as yet unknown. This entry belongs to a study of CD8+CD57+ T cells in acquired aplastic anemia. For the study at large: DNA from sorted CD4+ and CD8+ cells averaged roughly 3.2 ug.

According to the study, genomic DNA was the template for TCR beta VDJ and CDR3 profiling. MiXCR was run by TCRdb on the reads, yielding one entry per CDR3 protein. The table lists over 150,000 distinct CDR3 sequences, around 48% of them singletons. General study findings and limits: Sharing between patients and controls was observed for twenty-nine CD8+ CDR3 sequences.

Patients who underwent sequencing had shown CD8+CD57+ cell expansion by flow cytometry. Patients were untreated when blood was sampled. Per germline, CDR1 LNHDA and CDR2 SQIVND (reference sequence). The length of the CDR3 is 15 residues. J was trimmed by 2 bases and V by 4 bases; bases with no gene match: 2. Sequencing used sorted CD4+, CD8+, or CD8+CD57+ T cells (not recorded which) from PBMCs. This TCR came from a human donor with aplastic anemia. The chain joins TRBV19 to TRBJ2-3; 11 bases map to TRBD2. CDR3 sequence reads: CASSRGLADTDTQYF. The CDR3 region has the DNA TGTGCCAGTAGTAGGGGACTAGCGGACACAGATACGCAGTATTTT. Combining the CDR3 with reference TRBV19 and TRBJ2-3 gives the whole variable domain DGGITQSPKYLFRKEGQNVTLSCEQNLNHDAMYWYRQDPGQGLRLIYYSQIVNDFQKGDIAEGYSVSREKKESFPLTVTSAQKNPTAFYLCASSRGLADTDTQYFGPGTRLTVL.